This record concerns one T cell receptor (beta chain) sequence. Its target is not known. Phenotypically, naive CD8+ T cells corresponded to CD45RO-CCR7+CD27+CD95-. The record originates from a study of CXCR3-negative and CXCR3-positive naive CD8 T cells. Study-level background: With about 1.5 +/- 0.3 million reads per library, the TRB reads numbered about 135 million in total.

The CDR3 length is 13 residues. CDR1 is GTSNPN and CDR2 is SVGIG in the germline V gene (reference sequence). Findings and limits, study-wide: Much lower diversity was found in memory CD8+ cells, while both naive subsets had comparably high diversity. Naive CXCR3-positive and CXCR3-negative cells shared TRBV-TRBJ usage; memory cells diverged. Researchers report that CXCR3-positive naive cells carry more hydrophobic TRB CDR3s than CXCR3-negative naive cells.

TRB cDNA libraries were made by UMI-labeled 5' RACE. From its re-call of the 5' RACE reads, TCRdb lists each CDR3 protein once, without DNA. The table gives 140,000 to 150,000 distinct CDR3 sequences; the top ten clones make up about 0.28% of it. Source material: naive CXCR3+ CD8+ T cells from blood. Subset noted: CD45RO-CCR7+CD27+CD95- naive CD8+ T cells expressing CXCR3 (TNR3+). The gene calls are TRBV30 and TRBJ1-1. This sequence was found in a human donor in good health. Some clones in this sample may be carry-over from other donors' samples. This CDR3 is CAWSTYIGTEAFF.